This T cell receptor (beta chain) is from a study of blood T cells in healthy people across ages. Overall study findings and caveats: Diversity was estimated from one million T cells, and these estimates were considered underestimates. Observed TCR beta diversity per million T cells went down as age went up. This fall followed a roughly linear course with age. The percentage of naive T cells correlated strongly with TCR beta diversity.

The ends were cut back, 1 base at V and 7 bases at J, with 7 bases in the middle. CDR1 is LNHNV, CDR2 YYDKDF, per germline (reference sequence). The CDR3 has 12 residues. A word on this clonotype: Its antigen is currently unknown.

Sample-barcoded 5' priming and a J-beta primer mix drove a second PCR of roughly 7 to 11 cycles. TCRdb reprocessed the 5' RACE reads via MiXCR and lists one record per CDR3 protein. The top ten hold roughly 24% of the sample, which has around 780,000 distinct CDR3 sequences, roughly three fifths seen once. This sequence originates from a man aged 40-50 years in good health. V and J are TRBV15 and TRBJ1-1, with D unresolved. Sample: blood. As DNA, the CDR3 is TGTGCCACCAGCAGAGGGTCGGGTGAAGCTTTCTTT. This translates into CATSRGSGEAFF. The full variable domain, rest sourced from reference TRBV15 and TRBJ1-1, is DAMVIQNPRYQVTQFGKPVTLSCSQTLNHNVMYWYQQKSSQAPKLLFHYYDKDFNNEADTPDNFQSRRPNTSFCFLDIRSPGLGDTAMYLCATSRGSGEAFFGQGTRLTVV.